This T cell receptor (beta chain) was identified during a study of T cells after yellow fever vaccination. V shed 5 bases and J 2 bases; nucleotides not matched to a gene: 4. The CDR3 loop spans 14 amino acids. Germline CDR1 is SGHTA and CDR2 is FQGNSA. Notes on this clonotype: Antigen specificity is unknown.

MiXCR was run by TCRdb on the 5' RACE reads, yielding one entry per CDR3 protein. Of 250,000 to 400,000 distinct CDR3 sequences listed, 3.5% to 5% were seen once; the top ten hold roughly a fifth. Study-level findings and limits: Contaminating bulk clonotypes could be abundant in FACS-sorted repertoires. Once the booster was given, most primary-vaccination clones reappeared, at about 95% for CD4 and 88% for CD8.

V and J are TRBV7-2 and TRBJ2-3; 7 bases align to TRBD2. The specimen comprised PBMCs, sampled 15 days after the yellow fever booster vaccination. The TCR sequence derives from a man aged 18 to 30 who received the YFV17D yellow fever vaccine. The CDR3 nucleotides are TGTGCCAGCAGCCGGGGAGGGAACACAGATACGCAGTATTTT. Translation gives CASSRGGNTDTQYF.